This T cell receptor beta chain came from a study of cytomegalovirus exposure and HLA in healthy donors. General observations from the study: Specificity of a few CMV-associated chains for CMV antigens was verified in vitro.

The germline V gene encodes CDR1 MNHEY and CDR2 SVGAGI. CDR3 length: 13 residues. Trimming took 6 bases from V and 4 from J; bases not matched to a gene: 3. The table lists this clone with a few counts. What it recognizes is unknown. The same CDR3 also results from other DNA sequences found in this sample. Primers: 60 Vbeta forward and 13 Jbeta reverse. Sequenced by immunoSEQ multiplex PCR; TCRdb stores in-frame clones only, minus some. Of 95,000 to 150,000 clones in the sample, about 60% were seen once. This receptor was taken from a man aged 40-49 years in good health and CMV-seropositive. Sequencing was done on a sample of PBMCs. The rearrangement links TRBV6-5 to TRBJ1-3; the match to TRBD1 covers 7 bases. The CDR3: CASRRTGGNTIYF. Written as DNA, the CDR3 is TGTGCCAGCAGACGGACAGGAGGAAACACCATATATTTT.